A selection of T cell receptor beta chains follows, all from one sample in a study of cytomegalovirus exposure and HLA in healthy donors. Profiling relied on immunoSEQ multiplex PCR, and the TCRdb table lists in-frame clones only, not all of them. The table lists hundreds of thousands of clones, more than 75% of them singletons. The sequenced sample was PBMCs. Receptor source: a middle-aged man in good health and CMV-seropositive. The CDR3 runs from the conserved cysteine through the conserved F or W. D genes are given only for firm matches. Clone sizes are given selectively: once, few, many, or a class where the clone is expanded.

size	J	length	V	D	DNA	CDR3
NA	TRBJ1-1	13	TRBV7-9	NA	TGTGCCAGCAGCGGCCAGGGGAACACTGAAGCTTTCTTT	CASSGQGNTEAFF
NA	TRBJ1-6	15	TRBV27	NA	TGTGCCAGCAGTTTTGTGGAGAGCATTAATTCACCCCTCCACTTT	CASSFVESINSPLHF
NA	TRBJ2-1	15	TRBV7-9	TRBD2	TGTGCCAGCAGCTTATCTCCGGGACTAAAGAATGAGCAGTTCTTC	CASSLSPGLKNEQFF
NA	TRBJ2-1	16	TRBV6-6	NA	TGTGCCAGCAGTTACTCGGAGCTCCGCTCCTACAATGAGCAGTTCTTC	CASSYSELRSYNEQFF
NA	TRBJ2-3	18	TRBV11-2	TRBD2	TGTGCCAGCAGCCCCTCTATGACTAGCGGGAGGGCCTTAGATACGCAGTATTTT	CASSPSMTSGRALDTQYF
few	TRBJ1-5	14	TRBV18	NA	TGTGCCAGCTCACCCAGTGCGGGCAATCAGCCCCAGCATTTT	CASSPSAGNQPQHF
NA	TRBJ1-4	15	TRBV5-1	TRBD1	TGCGCCAGTACCGCAACCGGGACAGGTTATGAAAAACTGTTTTTT	CASTATGTGYEKLFF
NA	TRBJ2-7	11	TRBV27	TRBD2	TGTGCCAGCAGATGGGGGGGCGAGCAGTACTTC	CASRWGGEQYF
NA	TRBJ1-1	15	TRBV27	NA	TGTGCCAGCAGTTTAGTAGGGGCGTATTACACTGAAGCTTTCTTT	CASSLVGAYYTEAFF
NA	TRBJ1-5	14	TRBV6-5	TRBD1	TGTGCCAGCAGTTACTCGGGGACAGGGCAGCCCCAGCATTTT	CASSYSGTGQPQHF
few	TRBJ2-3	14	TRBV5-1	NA	TGCGCCAGCAGCCCGGAGCGGACCACAGATACGCAGTATTTT	CASSPERTTDTQYF
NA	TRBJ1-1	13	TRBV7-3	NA	TGTGCCAGCAGCTTTAAGGGAGACACTGAAGCTTTCTTT	CASSFKGDTEAFF
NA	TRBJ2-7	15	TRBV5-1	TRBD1	TGCGCCAGCAGCGAACGGGACAGAGGCTCCTACGAGCAGTACTTC	CASSERDRGSYEQYF
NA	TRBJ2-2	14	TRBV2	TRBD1	TGTGCCAGCAGGGGGGGACAGGGCACCGGGGAGCTGTTTTTT	CASRGGQGTGELFF
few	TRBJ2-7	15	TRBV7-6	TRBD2	TGTGCCAGCAGCCTTGGGACTAGCGGGACCTACGAGCAGTACTTC	CASSLGTSGTYEQYF
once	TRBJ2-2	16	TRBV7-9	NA	TGTGCCAGCAGCCCTCTTGGGGCCCCGAAGGCCGGGGAGCTGTTTTTT	CASSPLGAPKAGELFF
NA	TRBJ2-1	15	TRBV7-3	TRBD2	TGTGCCAGCAGATCTAGCGGATGGAGCCCCAATGAGCAGTTCTTC	CASRSSGWSPNEQFF
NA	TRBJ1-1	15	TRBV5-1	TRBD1	TGCGCCAGCAGCGAACAATCAGGGGGCGAGGGTGAAGCTTTCTTT	CASSEQSGGEGEAFF
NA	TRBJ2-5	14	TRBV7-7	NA	TGTGCTAGCAGCCCAGGGACTGTTCGAGAGACCCAGTACTTC	CASSPGTVRETQYF
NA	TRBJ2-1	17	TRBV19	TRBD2	TGTGCCAGTAGTATAGTCTTAGCGGGAGGTCCCTACAATGAGCAGTTCTTC	CASSIVLAGGPYNEQFF
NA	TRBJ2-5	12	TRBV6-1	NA	TGTGCCAGCGCGGCCATCCAAGAGACCCAGTACTTC	CASAAIQETQYF
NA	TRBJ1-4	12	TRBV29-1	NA	TGCAGCGTCGTATCAGTGGATGAAAAACTGTTTTTT	CSVVSVDEKLFF
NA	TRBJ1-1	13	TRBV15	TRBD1	TGTGCCACCAGCAGGGGGACAGCTGGTGAAGCTTTCTTT	CATSRGTAGEAFF
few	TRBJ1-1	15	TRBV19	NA	TGTGCCAGTAGTATAGATTCTCGTGTGAACACTGAAGCTTTCTTT	CASSIDSRVNTEAFF
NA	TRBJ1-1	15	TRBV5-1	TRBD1	TGCGCCAGCAGCCCCAGGACAGGGACGAACACTGAAGCTTTCTTT	CASSPRTGTNTEAFF
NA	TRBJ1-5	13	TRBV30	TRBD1	TGTGCCTGGACATCAGACAGGGGGCAGCCCCAGCATTTT	CAWTSDRGQPQHF
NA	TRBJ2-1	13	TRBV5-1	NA	TGCGCCAGCACTCCCCCCCCCTACAATGAGCAGTTCTTC	CASTPPPYNEQFF
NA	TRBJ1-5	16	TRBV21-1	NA	TGTGCCAGCAGCATGACCCGGGAGGGGTGCAATCAGCCCCAGCATTTT	CASSMTREGCNQPQHF
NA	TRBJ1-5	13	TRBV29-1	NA	TGCAGCGTTGTCGGGGGTAGCGATCAGCCCCAGCATTTT	CSVVGGSDQPQHF
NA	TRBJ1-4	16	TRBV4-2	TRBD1	TGTGCCAGCAGCCGACAGGGGGCGCGAACTAATGAAAAACTGTTTTTT	CASSRQGARTNEKLFF
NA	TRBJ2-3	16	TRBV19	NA	TGTGCCAGTAGGAGGAGGGCGGGACGTAGCACAGATACGCAGTATTTT	CASRRRAGRSTDTQYF
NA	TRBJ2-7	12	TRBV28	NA	TGTGCCAGCAGTTCCTTTACCTACGAGCAGTACTTC	CASSSFTYEQYF
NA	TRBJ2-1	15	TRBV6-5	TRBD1	TGTGCCAGCAGTATGGACAGGGGGCAATACAATGAGCAGTTCTTC	CASSMDRGQYNEQFF
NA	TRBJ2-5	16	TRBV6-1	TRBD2	TGTGCCAGCAGTAAAGTAGCGGGGGATTTCCAAGAGACCCAGTACTTC	CASSKVAGDFQETQYF
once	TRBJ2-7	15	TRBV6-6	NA	TGTGCCAGCAGTTACTCGAGGACAGCGGACTACGAGCAGTACTTC	CASSYSRTADYEQYF
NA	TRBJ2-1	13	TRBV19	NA	TGTGCCAGTGCTGGACTGGGTTTACGAGAGCAGTTCTTC	CASAGLGLREQFF
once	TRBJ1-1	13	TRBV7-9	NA	TGTGCCAGCAGCTGGGGGCTGAACACTGAAGCTTTCTTT	CASSWGLNTEAFF
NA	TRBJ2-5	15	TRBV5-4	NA	TGTGCCAGCAGCTCGTTAGCGGTTGGAGACGAGACCCAGTACTTC	CASSSLAVGDETQYF
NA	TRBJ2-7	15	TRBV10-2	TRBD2	TGCGCCAGCAGTGAGTCTGGCGGGAGGGCTTACGAGCAGTACTTC	CASSESGGRAYEQYF
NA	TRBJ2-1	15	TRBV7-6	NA	TGTGCCAGCAGCGAAGGACTTTACTCCTACAATGAGCAGTTCTTC	CASSEGLYSYNEQFF
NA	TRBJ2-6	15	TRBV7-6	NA	TGTGCCAGTTCAGGGTGGGGCTCTGGGGCCAACGTCCTGACTTTC	CASSGWGSGANVLTF
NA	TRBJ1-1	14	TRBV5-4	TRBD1	TGTGCCAGCAGGAAACAGGGGGCGAACACTGAAGCTTTCTTT	CASRKQGANTEAFF
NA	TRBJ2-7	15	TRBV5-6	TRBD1	TGTGCCAGCAGCTGGGGCCGGCAGGGGGCCTACGAGCAGTACTTC	CASSWGRQGAYEQYF
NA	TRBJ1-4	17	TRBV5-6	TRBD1	TGTGCCAGCAGCCTTGAACAGGGGATGGAGGGAAATGAAAAACTGTTTTTT	CASSLEQGMEGNEKLFF
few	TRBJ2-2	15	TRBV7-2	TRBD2	TGTGCCAGCGGGGTGGGGAGGGAATCTTCCAGGGAGCTGTTTTTT	CASGVGRESSRELFF
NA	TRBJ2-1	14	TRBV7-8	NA	TGTGCCAGCAGCTTAGTGACACTTGGAGGGGAGCAGTTCTTC	CASSLVTLGGEQFF
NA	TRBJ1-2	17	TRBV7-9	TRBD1	TGTGCCAGCAGCTCAGCACTACAGACAGGGTGGGGCTATGGCTACACCTTC	CASSSALQTGWGYGYTF
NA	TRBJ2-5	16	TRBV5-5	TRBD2	TGTGCCAGCAGCCCTGGGACTAGCGGGATGCAAGAGACCCAGTACTTC	CASSPGTSGMQETQYF
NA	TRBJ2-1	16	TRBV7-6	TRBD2	TGTGCCAGCAGCTCCATCAGGACTAGAAACTACAATGAGCAGTTCTTC	CASSSIRTRNYNEQFF
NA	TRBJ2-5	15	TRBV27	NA	TGTGCCAGCAACCAGGGGGGAGGTCCCCAAGAGACCCAGTACTTC	CASNQGGGPQETQYF